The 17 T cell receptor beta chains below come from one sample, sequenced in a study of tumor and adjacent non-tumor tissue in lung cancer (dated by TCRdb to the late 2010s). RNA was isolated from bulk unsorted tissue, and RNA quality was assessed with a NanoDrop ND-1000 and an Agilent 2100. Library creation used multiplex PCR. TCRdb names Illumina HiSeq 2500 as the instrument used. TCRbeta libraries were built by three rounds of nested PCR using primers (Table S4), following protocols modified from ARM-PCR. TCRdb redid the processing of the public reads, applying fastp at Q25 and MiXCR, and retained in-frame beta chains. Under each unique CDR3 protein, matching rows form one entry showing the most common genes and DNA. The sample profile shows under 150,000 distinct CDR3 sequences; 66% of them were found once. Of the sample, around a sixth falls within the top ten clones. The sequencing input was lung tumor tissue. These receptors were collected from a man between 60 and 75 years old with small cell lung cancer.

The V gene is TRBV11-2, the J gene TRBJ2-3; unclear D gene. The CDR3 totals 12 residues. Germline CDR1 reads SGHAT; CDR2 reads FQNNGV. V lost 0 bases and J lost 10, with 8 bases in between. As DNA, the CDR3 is TGTGCCAGCAGCTTAGAGCGCGGAGCGCAGTATTTT. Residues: CASSLERGAQYF.

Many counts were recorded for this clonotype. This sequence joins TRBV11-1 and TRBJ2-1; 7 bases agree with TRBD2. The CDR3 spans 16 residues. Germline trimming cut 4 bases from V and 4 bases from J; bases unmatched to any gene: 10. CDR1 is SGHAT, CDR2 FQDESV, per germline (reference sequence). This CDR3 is CASSSMAGEGYNEQFF. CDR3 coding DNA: TGTGCCAGCAGCTCGATGGCGGGAGAAGGGTACAATGAGCAGTTCTTC.

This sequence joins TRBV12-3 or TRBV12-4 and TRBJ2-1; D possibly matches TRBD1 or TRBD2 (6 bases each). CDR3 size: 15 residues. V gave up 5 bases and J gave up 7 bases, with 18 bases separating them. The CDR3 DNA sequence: TGTGCCAGCAGTCGTGGGGGGCCCTCTTGGAATGAGCAGTTCTTC. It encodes CASSRGGPSWNEQFF.

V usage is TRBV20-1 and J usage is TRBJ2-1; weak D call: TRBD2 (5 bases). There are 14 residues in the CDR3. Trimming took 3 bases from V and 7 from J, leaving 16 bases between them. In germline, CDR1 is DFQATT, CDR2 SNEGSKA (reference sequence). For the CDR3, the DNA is TGCAGTGCTAGTAGGCGGAGGTCCTGGAATGAGCAGTTCTTC. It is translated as CSASRRRSWNEQFF.

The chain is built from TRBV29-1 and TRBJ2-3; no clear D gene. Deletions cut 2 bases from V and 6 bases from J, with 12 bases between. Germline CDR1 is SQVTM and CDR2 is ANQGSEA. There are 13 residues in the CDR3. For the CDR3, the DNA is TGCAGCGTTGAAAGAGGCATGACGGATACGCAGTATTTT. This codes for CSVERGMTDTQYF.

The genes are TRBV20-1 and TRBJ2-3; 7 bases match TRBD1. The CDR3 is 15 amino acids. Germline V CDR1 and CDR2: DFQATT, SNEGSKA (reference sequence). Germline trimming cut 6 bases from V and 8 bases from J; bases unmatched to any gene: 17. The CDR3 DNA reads TGCAGTGCGGGGGACAGAGAGTCGGGCAGGAGTACGCAGTATTTT. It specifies CSAGDRESGRSTQYF.

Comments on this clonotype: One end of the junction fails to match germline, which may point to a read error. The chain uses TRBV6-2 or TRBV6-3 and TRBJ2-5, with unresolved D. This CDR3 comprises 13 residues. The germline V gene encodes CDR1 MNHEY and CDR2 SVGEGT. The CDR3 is CASCYSRMETQYF. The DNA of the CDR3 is TGTGCCAGCTGTTACTCGAGGATGGAGACCCAGTACTTC.

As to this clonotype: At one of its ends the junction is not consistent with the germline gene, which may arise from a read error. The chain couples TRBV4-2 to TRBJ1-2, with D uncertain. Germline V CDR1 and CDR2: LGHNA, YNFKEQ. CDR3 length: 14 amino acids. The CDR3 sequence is CGSQELIVGYGYTF. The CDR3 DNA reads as TGTGGCAGCCAAGAATTGATAGTGGGCTATGGATACACCTTC.

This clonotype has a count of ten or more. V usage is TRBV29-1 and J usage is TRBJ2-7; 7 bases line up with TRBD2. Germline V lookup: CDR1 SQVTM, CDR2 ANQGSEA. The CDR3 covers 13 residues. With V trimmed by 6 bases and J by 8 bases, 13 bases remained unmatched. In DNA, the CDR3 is TGCAGCGTAGATACTAGCGCCCGGGACCAGCAGTACTTC. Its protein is CSVDTSARDQQYF.

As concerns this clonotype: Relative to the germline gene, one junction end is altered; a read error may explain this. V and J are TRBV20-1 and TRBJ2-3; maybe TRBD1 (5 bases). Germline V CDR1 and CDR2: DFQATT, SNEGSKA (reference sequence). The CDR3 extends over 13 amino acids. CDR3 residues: CGAARRLTDTQYF. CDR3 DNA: TGCGGTGCCGCTCGTCGGTTGACAGATACACAATATTTT.

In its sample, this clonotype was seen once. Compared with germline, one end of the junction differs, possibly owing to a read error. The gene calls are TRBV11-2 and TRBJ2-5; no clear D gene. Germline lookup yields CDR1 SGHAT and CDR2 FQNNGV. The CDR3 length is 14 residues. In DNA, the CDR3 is TGTGCCAGTAGCTCCCGGGCCCCAGGAGAGACTCAGTACTTC. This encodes CASSSRAPGETQYF.

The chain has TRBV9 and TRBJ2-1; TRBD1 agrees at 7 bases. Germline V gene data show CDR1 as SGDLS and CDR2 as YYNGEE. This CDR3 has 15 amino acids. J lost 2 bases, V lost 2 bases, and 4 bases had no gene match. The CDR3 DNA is TGTGCCAGCAGCGTCGACAGGGCTACCTACAATGAGCAGTTCTTC. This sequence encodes CASSVDRATYNEQFF.

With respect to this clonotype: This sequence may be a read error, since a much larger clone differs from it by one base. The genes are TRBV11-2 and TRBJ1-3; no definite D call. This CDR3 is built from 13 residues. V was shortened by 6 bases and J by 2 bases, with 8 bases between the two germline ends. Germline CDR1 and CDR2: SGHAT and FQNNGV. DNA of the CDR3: TGTGCCAGCAGATCCAATCCTGGAAACACCATATATTTT. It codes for CASRSNPGNTIYF.

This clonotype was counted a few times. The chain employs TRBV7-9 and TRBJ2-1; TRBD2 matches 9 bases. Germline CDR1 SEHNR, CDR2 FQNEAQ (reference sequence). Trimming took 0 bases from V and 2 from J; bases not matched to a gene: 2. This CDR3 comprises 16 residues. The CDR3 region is CASSLALAGTYNEQFF. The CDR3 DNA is TGTGCCAGCAGCTTAGCTCTAGCGGGAACCTACAATGAGCAGTTCTTC.

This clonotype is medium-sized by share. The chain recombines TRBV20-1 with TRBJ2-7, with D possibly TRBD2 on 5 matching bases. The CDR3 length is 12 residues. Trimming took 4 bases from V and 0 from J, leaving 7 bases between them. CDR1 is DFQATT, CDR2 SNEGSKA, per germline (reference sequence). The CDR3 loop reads CSATTSSYEQYV. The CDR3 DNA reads TGCAGTGCTACTACTAGCTCCTACGAGCAGTACGTC.

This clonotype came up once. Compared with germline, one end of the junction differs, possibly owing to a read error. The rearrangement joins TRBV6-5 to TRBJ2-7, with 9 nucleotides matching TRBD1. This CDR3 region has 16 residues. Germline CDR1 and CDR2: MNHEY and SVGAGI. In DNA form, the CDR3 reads TGTGCCAGCAGTTCCTACAGGGGGCGAAATGAGGCCGAGAAGTACTTC. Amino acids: CASSSYRGRNEAEKYF.

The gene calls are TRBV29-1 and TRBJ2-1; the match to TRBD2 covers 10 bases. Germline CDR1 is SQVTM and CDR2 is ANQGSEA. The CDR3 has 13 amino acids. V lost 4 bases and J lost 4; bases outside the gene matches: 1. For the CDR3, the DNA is TGCAGCGTTGGGACTAGCGGATACAATGAGCAGTTCTTC. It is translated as CSVGTSGYNEQFF.